This T cell receptor beta chain was identified in a study of blood T cell repertoires in COVID-19. The repertoire was sequenced with immunoSEQ multiplex PCR; TCRdb's copy has only in-frame clones and lacks some. The profile shows around 190,000 clones, around 83% of them singletons. Germline values: CDR1 MGHRA, CDR2 YSYEKL. V lost 4 bases and J 3 bases, leaving 10 bases between the germline ends. This CDR3 comprises 13 residues. Sequenced material: peripheral blood. This chain uses TRBV4-1 with TRBJ2-7; tentatively, D is TRBD1 (6 bases). This receptor was taken from a human donor in a cohort sampled during active COVID-19. CDR3 sequence: CASSPGHVYEQYF. As DNA, the CDR3 is TGCGCCAGCAGCCCGGGACACGTCTACGAGCAGTACTTC.